A selection of T cell receptor beta chains follows, all from one sample in a study of OX40 agonist ivuxolimab in advanced cancers. Measured with immunoSEQ multiplex PCR; TCRdb has only the in-frame clones, and not every one. This table has 60,000 to 70,000 clones, 82% appearing once. The specimen was CD4+ or CD8+ T cells sorted from blood, collected in a trial of the OX40 agonist ivuxolimab. The source is an adult with an advanced solid tumor such as melanoma, head and neck, liver or kidney cancer. CDR3s include the opening cysteine and the closing phenylalanine or tryptophan. A D gene is named only where the DNA matches it firmly. Not all rows give a size; the values are once, few, many and, for expanded clones, a class.

j_call v_call clone_size d_call cdr3_nt cdr3_aa
TRBJ2-7 TRBV19 - TRBD1 TGTGCCAGTAGTTTGACAGGGGCATCCTACGAGCAGTACTTC CASSLTGASYEQYF
TRBJ1-5 TRBV7-8 - TRBD1 TGTGCCAGCAGCACCCAGGGCGGGGACAGACGCAATCAGCCCCAGCATTTT CASSTQGGDRRNQPQHF
TRBJ2-5 TRBV7-2 - - TGTGCCAGCAGCCCTCAGGGTACGGGGGAGACCCAGTACTTC CASSPQGTGETQYF
TRBJ2-3 TRBV6-5 - - TGTGCCAGCAGTTACTCGCCAGGGTTGACAGATACGCAGTATTTT CASSYSPGLTDTQYF
TRBJ1-1 TRBV23-1 once TRBD1 TGCGCCAGCAGTCAATCGGGGACAGGGTTGAACACTGAAGCTTTCTTT CASSQSGTGLNTEAFF
TRBJ1-2 TRBV28 - - TGTGCCAGCAGTTTGGACGGTACCTATGGCTACACCTTC CASSLDGTYGYTF
TRBJ2-2 TRBV28 - - TGTGCCAGCATGCACGGGGAGCTGTTTTTT CASMHGELFF
TRBJ1-2 TRBV28 - - TGTGCCAGCAGTCCTGTGGGGGGGTCGAACTATGGCTACACCTTC CASSPVGGSNYGYTF
TRBJ2-7 TRBV18 - - TGTGCCAGCTCACGGACAGACACCTACGAGCAGTACTTC CASSRTDTYEQYF
TRBJ1-1 TRBV5-1 - - TGCGCCAGCAGCTTGGCCTCCCCGAACACTGAAGCTTTCTTT CASSLASPNTEAFF
TRBJ1-6 TRBV5-4 - - TGTGCCAGCAGCTTGAGTGGCAGGGGTAATTCACCCCTCCACTTT CASSLSGRGNSPLHF
TRBJ2-2 TRBV7-6 once - TGTGCCAGCAGCGGATTAGGGTGGAACACCGGGGAGCTGTTTTTT CASSGLGWNTGELFF
TRBJ1-1 TRBV28 - - TGTGCCAGCAGTTTTACAGCGTCTACCCAGAACACTGAAGCTTTCTTT CASSFTASTQNTEAFF
TRBJ1-1 TRBV9 - - TGTGCCAGCAGCGTAGGAGGGGGTCGCACTGAAGCTTTCTTT CASSVGGGRTEAFF
TRBJ2-7 TRBV7-9 - TRBD2 TGTGCCAGCAGCTCGCATAGCGGGAGGGCCTCCGAGCAGTACTTC CASSSHSGRASEQYF
TRBJ1-2 TRBV28 - - TGTGCCAGCAAACAAGGGGGCTATGGCTACACCTTC CASKQGGYGYTF
TRBJ2-2 TRBV7-6 - - TGTGCCAGCAGCTCGCAGCCGCGTTATTCAGGGGAAACCACCGGGGAGCTGTTTTTT CASSSQPRYSGETTGELFF
TRBJ2-5 TRBV11-1 - TRBD2 TGTGCCAGCAGCCCCCAAGGCGGGGGGACCCAGTACTTC CASSPQGGGTQYF
TRBJ1-5 TRBV9 - - TGTGCCAGCAGCCCTTCGGGGTGGGGGGATAATCAGCCCCAGCATTTT CASSPSGWGDNQPQHF
TRBJ1-1 TRBV10-2 - - TGCGCCAGCAGACCCTCGGGAGTTCCTGAAGCTTTCTTT CASRPSGVPEAFF
TRBJ2-3 TRBV5-1 - - TGCGCCAGCAGCTGGGGCAGGGCAGATACGCAGTATTTT CASSWGRADTQYF
TRBJ1-4 TRBV2 - TRBD1 TGTGCCAGCAGCTTGGGAGGACAGGGTCTAAATGAAAAACTGTTTTTT CASSLGGQGLNEKLFF
TRBJ1-5 TRBV18 - TRBD1 TGTGCCAGCTCACCAGGACAGGCCAATCAGCCCCAGCATTTT CASSPGQANQPQHF
TRBJ1-4 TRBV5-1 - TRBD1 TGCGCCAGCAGCTGGTACCCTGGACTGGCTGGACAGGGGTCAGCAGAAAAACTGTTTTTT CASSWYPGLAGQGSAEKLFF
TRBJ2-5 TRBV4-1 - TRBD1 TGCGCCAGCAGCCTTAGGCCTACAGGGGGGAAAGAGACCCAGTACTTC CASSLRPTGGKETQYF
TRBJ1-5 TRBV30 - - TGTGCCTGGAGTGGGCTGATATGGGGGCCCCAGCATTTT CAWSGLIWGPQHF
TRBJ2-5 TRBV27 - - TGTGCCAGCAGTTTATCGACTACGGGAGAGACCCAGTACTTC CASSLSTTGETQYF
TRBJ1-2 TRBV6-5 - - TGTGCCAGCAGTCGCGGGACGGCGCCTTATGGCTACACCTTC CASSRGTAPYGYTF
TRBJ2-5 TRBV7-2 - TRBD2 TGTGCCAGCAGCTCAGGCGGGGGATGGGTAGAGACCCAGTACTTC CASSSGGGWVETQYF
TRBJ1-2 TRBV5-6 - - TGTGCCAGCAGCTTAGCCTCCTCCTATGGCTACACCTTC CASSLASSYGYTF
TRBJ1-2 TRBV9 - - TGTGCCAGCAGCGTAGGCCCAGACTCTAACTATGGCTACACCTTC CASSVGPDSNYGYTF
TRBJ1-4 TRBV28 - - TGTGCCAGCACCGGACATCCTGAAAAACTGTTTTTT CASTGHPEKLFF
TRBJ1-2 TRBV7-6 - TRBD1 TGTGCCAGCAGCTTGGGGACAGGGGACGTCTATGGCTACACCTTC CASSLGTGDVYGYTF
TRBJ2-2 TRBV14 few - TGTGCCAGCAACCAGGTATCCGGGGAGCTGTTTTTT CASNQVSGELFF
TRBJ2-1 TRBV5-3 - - TGTGCCAGAATAGCTAGGCGTTCCTTCTTC CARIARRSFF
TRBJ2-4 TRBV7-8 - - TGTGCCAGCAGCTCGAACGCGTTTGGGAGCCCCAAAAACATTCAGTACTTC CASSSNAFGSPKNIQYF
TRBJ1-4 TRBV4-3 medium-sized - TGCGCCAGCAGCCGGGCGTTAGGGATGGGGGAAAAACTGTTTTTT CASSRALGMGEKLFF
TRBJ2-3 TRBV7-2 - - TGTGCCAGCAGCTTATCGGGATCTAGCACAGATACGCAGTATTTT CASSLSGSSTDTQYF
TRBJ1-6 TRBV25-1 - - TGTGCCAGCAGGACCGTGGGTGATTCACCCCTCCACTTT CASRTVGDSPLHF
TRBJ2-4 TRBV14 - TRBD2 TGTGCCAGCAGCCGCTACGGGACTAGCGGGAGAGCCAAAAACATTCAGTACTTC CASSRYGTSGRAKNIQYF
TRBJ1-6 TRBV19 - - TGTGCCAGTAGTATCGGGGACATACTTAATTCACCCCTCCACTTT CASSIGDILNSPLHF
TRBJ1-1 TRBV5-4 - - TGTGCCAGCAGCCCAGCCCGGGGGGCGCGAACTGAAGCTTTCTTT CASSPARGARTEAFF
TRBJ2-1 TRBV10-3 - - TGTGCCATCAGTGTAGGGGACGTGGCTCTTCCCTCCTACAATGAGCAGTTCTTC CAISVGDVALPSYNEQFF
TRBJ2-5 TRBV11-2 - - TGTGCCAGCAGCTCCGGACATGAGGAGACCCAGTACTTC CASSSGHEETQYF
TRBJ1-4 TRBV14 - - TGTGCCAGCAGCCAAGCCCGAGGGCGGAGTGAAAAACTGTTTTTT CASSQARGRSEKLFF
TRBJ2-3 TRBV7-2 - - TGTGCCAGCAGCTTAGCGAGTGGACCCCCTGCAGATACGCAGTATTTT CASSLASGPPADTQYF
TRBJ1-5 TRBV28 - - TGTGCCAGCAGGCGGTCCTATAGCAATCAGCCCCAGCATTTT CASRRSYSNQPQHF
TRBJ2-2 TRBV27 - - TGTGCCAGCAGTTTTAAGGGAGGACAGTACACCGGGGAGCTGTTTTTT CASSFKGGQYTGELFF
TRBJ2-3 TRBV6-5 - TRBD2 TGTGCCAGCTCTAGCGGGGGGCCAAAGGGTACGCAGTATTTT CASSSGGPKGTQYF
TRBJ2-7 TRBV6-6 - TRBD2 TGTGCCAGCAGTTACTACAGCGGGGGGGAGGGCTACGAGCAGTACTTC CASSYYSGGEGYEQYF
TRBJ2-7 TRBV4-3 - TRBD2 TGCGCCAGCAGCCAAGGGAGCGGGGTTGTTAGGGACGAGCAGTACTTC CASSQGSGVVRDEQYF
TRBJ2-7 TRBV7-2 - - TGTGCCAGCAGTTTCGCCCACCGGAGGGAGCAGTACTTC CASSFAHRREQYF
TRBJ2-1 TRBV7-2 - TRBD2 TGTGCCAGCAGCTTAGCGTCGTGGGCTAGCGGGCCCTCCTACAATGAGCAGTTCTTC CASSLASWASGPSYNEQFF
TRBJ1-5 TRBV19 - - TGTGCCAGTAACACATTATCGGGGGCTTTCAATCAGCCCCAGCATTTT CASNTLSGAFNQPQHF
TRBJ2-6 TRBV9 - - TGTGCCAGCAGCGATCAGACGACTTATCTAGCGCCGAGCTCTGGGGCCAACGTCCTGACTTTC CASSDQTTYLAPSSGANVLTF
TRBJ1-2 TRBV6-5 - - TGTGCCAGCAGTAAAGGTCAGGGTCTTGGCTACACCTTC CASSKGQGLGYTF
TRBJ2-7 TRBV7-9 - - TGTGCCAGCTCTCTCGGTATCGCCTACGAGCAGTACTTC CASSLGIAYEQYF
TRBJ1-5 TRBV5-4 few - TGTGCCAGCAGCATTGACCGCAATCAGCCCCAGCATTTT CASSIDRNQPQHF
TRBJ1-5 TRBV4-2 - - TGTGCCAGCAGCCAAGACAGGGGACAGCCCCAGCATTTT CASSQDRGQPQHF